The 5 T cell receptor beta chains below all came from one sample that was sequenced in a study of cytomegalovirus exposure and HLA in healthy donors. PCR involved 60 Vbeta and 13 Jbeta primers. TCRdb keeps only in-frame clones here, not all; method: immunoSEQ multiplex PCR. The table shows under 110,000 clones, with 76% occurring only once. The material sequenced was PBMCs. These receptors were taken from a middle-aged man in good health and CMV-seronegative.

The rearrangement joins TRBV7-9 to TRBJ2-3; 12 nucleotides align to TRBD2. The J segment lost 2 bases and the V segment lost 5 bases, leaving 5 bases of the junction unmatched. This CDR3 contains 16 residues. Germline loops: CDR1 SEHNR, CDR2 FQNEAQ (reference sequence). The CDR3 DNA is TGTGCCAGCAGCCGATGGACTAGCGGGGACACAGATACGCAGTATTTT. As protein: CASSRWTSGDTDTQYF. Supplemented by reference TRBV7-9 and TRBJ2-3, the full variable domain reads DTGVSQNPRHKITKRGQNVTFRCDPISEHNRLYWYRQTLGQGPEFLTYFQNEAQLEKSRLLSDRFSAERPKGSFSTLEIQRTEQGDSAMYLCASSRWTSGDTDTQYFGPGTRLTVL.

The CDR3 sequence: CASSNAGQGINQPQHF. In DNA, the CDR3 is TGTGCCAGCAGCAACGCGGGACAGGGGATCAATCAGCCCCAGCATTTT. The chain joins TRBV6-6 to TRBJ1-5, with 10 nucleotides matching TRBD1. This CDR3 has 16 amino acids. CDR1 is MNHNY and CDR2 is SVGAGI in the germline V gene (reference sequence). Unmatched junction bases numbered 8, after V lost 6 bases and J lost 3 bases.

The rearrangement joins TRBV27 to TRBJ1-1; tentative D call: TRBD1 (6 bases). Germline-derived CDR1 and CDR2 are MNHEY and SMNVEV (reference sequence). The V gene lost 3 bases and the J gene lost 3 bases, with 14 bases spanning the gap. The CDR3 runs 15 residues. Written as DNA, the CDR3 is TGTGCCAGCAGTTTGCAGGGGCGGTCGGACACTGAAGCTTTCTTT. Translating gives CASSLQGRSDTEAFF.

This chain's CDR3 is CASSRLGGGTDTQYF. CDR3 DNA sequence: TGCGCCAGCAGTCGCTTGGGGGGGGGCACAGATACGCAGTATTTT. The chain recombines TRBV5-1 with TRBJ2-3; the match to TRBD2 covers 7 bases. V was pared by 5 bases and J by 1 base, with 7 bases of the junction left unmatched. The CDR3 consists of 15 residues. Germline values: CDR1 SGHRS, CDR2 YFSETQ.

The sample holds a few counts of this clone. CDR3 sequence: CATSRATSGGENTQYF. CDR3 coding DNA: TGTGCCACCAGCAGAGCGACTAGCGGGGGGGAAAATACGCAGTATTTT. The chain has TRBV15 and TRBJ2-3, with 14 bases fitting TRBD2. Looked up from germline, CDR1 is LNHNV and CDR2 is YYDKDF (reference sequence). V gave up 1 base and J gave up 7 bases; unmatched junction bases: 4. CDR3 length equals 16 residues.